Listed below are T cell receptor beta chains from one sample, sequenced in a study of T cell responses to AZD1222 COVID-19 vaccine. This table comes from immunoSEQ multiplex PCR, and its TCRdb copy is limited to in-frame clones, with some not included. The sample has around 140,000 clones, about 91% seen once. This specimen was peripheral blood, taken 28 days after the second AZD1222 dose. The receptors here all came from an adult who received the AZD1222 COVID-19 vaccine. Both conserved end residues are part of each CDR3. D genes are given only for firm matches. Clone size is stated in some rows and not others, as once, few, many or a class when expanded.

j_gene: TRBJ2-7
v_gene: TRBV6-1
abundance: many
d_gene: -
CDR3aa: CASSERRARPSSYEQYF
CDR3nt: TGTGCCAGCAGCGAAAGGAGGGCCAGGCCGAGCTCCTACGAGCAGTACTTC

j_gene: TRBJ2-7
v_gene: TRBV30
abundance: -
d_gene: -
CDR3aa: CAWTTGSYEQYF
CDR3nt: TGTGCCTGGACCACAGGTAGCTACGAGCAGTACTTC

j_gene: TRBJ2-1
v_gene: TRBV19
abundance: -
d_gene: -
CDR3aa: CASSLAEDLLEQFF
CDR3nt: TGTGCCAGTAGTCTGGCGGAGGACCTCCTTGAGCAGTTCTTC

j_gene: TRBJ1-6
v_gene: TRBV6-1
abundance: many
d_gene: -
CDR3aa: CASSAVGQGYNSPLHF
CDR3nt: TGTGCCAGCAGTGCAGTCGGGCAGGGTTATAATTCACCCCTCCACTTT

j_gene: TRBJ1-2
v_gene: TRBV24-1
abundance: -
d_gene: -
CDR3aa: CATSPRGKLHGYTF
CDR3nt: TGTGCCACCAGTCCCCGGGGGAAACTCCATGGCTACACCTTC

j_gene: TRBJ1-1
v_gene: TRBV29-1
abundance: few
d_gene: TRBD1
CDR3aa: CSVGTGLEAFF
CDR3nt: TGCAGCGTTGGGACAGGGTTAGAAGCTTTCTTT

j_gene: TRBJ1-5
v_gene: TRBV7-2
abundance: once
d_gene: -
CDR3aa: CASSLVSQSGNQPQHF
CDR3nt: TGTGCCAGCAGCTTAGTGTCCCAGAGCGGCAATCAGCCCCAGCATTTT

j_gene: TRBJ1-5
v_gene: TRBV7-8
abundance: -
d_gene: -
CDR3aa: CASSLARDQPQHF
CDR3nt: TGTGCCAGCAGCTTAGCAAGGGATCAGCCCCAGCATTTT

j_gene: TRBJ2-1
v_gene: TRBV29-1
abundance: -
d_gene: -
CDR3aa: CSVGWADEQFF
CDR3nt: TGCAGCGTTGGTTGGGCAGATGAGCAGTTCTTC

j_gene: TRBJ2-2
v_gene: TRBV5-1
abundance: -
d_gene: -
CDR3aa: CASSLELLTGELFF
CDR3nt: TGCGCCAGCAGCTTGGAACTCCTTACCGGGGAGCTGTTTTTT

j_gene: TRBJ2-7
v_gene: TRBV5-6
abundance: -
d_gene: TRBD2
CDR3aa: CASSMGLAGVYEQYF
CDR3nt: TGTGCCAGCAGCATGGGACTAGCGGGAGTCTACGAGCAGTACTTC

j_gene: TRBJ2-7
v_gene: TRBV23-1
abundance: -
d_gene: TRBD2
CDR3aa: CASSHPTGLAATYEQYF
CDR3nt: TGCGCCAGCAGTCACCCAACGGGGCTAGCGGCAACCTACGAGCAGTACTTC

j_gene: TRBJ2-5
v_gene: TRBV11-3
abundance: -
d_gene: TRBD2
CDR3aa: CASAERAGGAETQYF
CDR3nt: TGTGCCAGCGCGGAGCGAGCGGGAGGGGCCGAGACCCAGTACTTC

j_gene: TRBJ2-1
v_gene: TRBV29-1
abundance: once
d_gene: -
CDR3aa: CSLRGGLGGHEQFF
CDR3nt: TGCAGCCTTAGGGGCGGCCTTGGGGGGCATGAGCAGTTCTTC

j_gene: TRBJ1-3
v_gene: TRBV27
abundance: -
d_gene: -
CDR3aa: CASSLSVFDGNTIYF
CDR3nt: TGTGCCAGCAGTTTATCGGTTTTCGATGGAAACACCATATATTTT

j_gene: TRBJ1-4
v_gene: TRBV2
abundance: -
d_gene: TRBD1
CDR3aa: CASSTGTGRGKLFF
CDR3nt: TGTGCCAGCAGTACCGGGACAGGGCGGGGAAAACTGTTTTTT

j_gene: TRBJ1-1
v_gene: TRBV20-1
abundance: -
d_gene: -
CDR3aa: CSAPGRPEAFF
CDR3nt: TGCAGTGCCCCCGGACGGCCTGAAGCTTTCTTT

j_gene: TRBJ2-5
v_gene: TRBV9
abundance: -
d_gene: TRBD2
CDR3aa: CASSVDSGRGETQYF
CDR3nt: TGTGCCAGCAGCGTAGACAGCGGGAGGGGGGAGACCCAGTACTTC

j_gene: TRBJ1-2
v_gene: TRBV2
abundance: -
d_gene: -
CDR3aa: CASRIDPVEGYTF
CDR3nt: TGTGCCAGCAGGATTGACCCTGTGGAAGGCTACACCTTC

j_gene: TRBJ1-3
v_gene: TRBV5-4
abundance: -
d_gene: -
CDR3aa: CASSLSGNTIYF
CDR3nt: TGTGCCAGCAGCTTGAGTGGAAACACCATATATTTT

j_gene: TRBJ2-1
v_gene: TRBV4-1
abundance: once
d_gene: TRBD2
CDR3aa: CASSQDELAGDSEQFF
CDR3nt: TGCGCCAGCAGCCAAGATGAACTAGCGGGAGACAGTGAGCAGTTCTTC

j_gene: TRBJ1-2
v_gene: TRBV6-5
abundance: -
d_gene: -
CDR3aa: CASSYRRGADNYGYTF
CDR3nt: TGTGCCAGCAGTTATCGACGAGGGGCAGACAACTATGGCTACACCTTC

j_gene: TRBJ1-2
v_gene: TRBV3-1/TRBV3-2
abundance: -
d_gene: -
CDR3aa: CASSQGARTSAGGYTF
CDR3nt: TGTGCCAGCAGCCAAGGAGCACGGACCAGCGCGGGTGGCTACACCTTC

j_gene: TRBJ2-5
v_gene: TRBV29-1
abundance: -
d_gene: -
CDR3aa: CSVEVETQYF
CDR3nt: TGCAGCGTTGAGGTAGAGACCCAGTACTTC

j_gene: TRBJ2-7
v_gene: TRBV27
abundance: -
d_gene: -
CDR3aa: CASSPTVLPSGEQYF
CDR3nt: TGTGCCAGCAGCCCGACGGTCCTGCCCTCGGGCGAGCAGTACTTC

j_gene: TRBJ1-5
v_gene: TRBV3-1/TRBV3-2
abundance: -
d_gene: -
CDR3aa: CASNQGNQPQHF
CDR3nt: TGTGCCAGCAATCAAGGCAATCAGCCCCAGCATTTT

j_gene: TRBJ2-1
v_gene: TRBV5-1
abundance: once
d_gene: TRBD2
CDR3aa: CASSSTTVRTSGRARIYNEQFF
CDR3nt: TGCGCCAGCAGCTCCACTACGGTGAGGACTAGCGGGAGGGCCCGAATCTACAATGAGCAGTTCTTC

j_gene: TRBJ2-3
v_gene: TRBV5-4
abundance: -
d_gene: TRBD2
CDR3aa: CASSIRRGSGTDTQYF
CDR3nt: TGTGCCAGCAGTATTCGACGCGGGAGTGGAACAGATACGCAGTATTTT

j_gene: TRBJ1-2
v_gene: TRBV6-5
abundance: -
d_gene: -
CDR3aa: CASRLPQGSAGYTF
CDR3nt: TGTGCCAGCAGACTCCCCCAGGGTTCGGCCGGCTACACCTTC

j_gene: TRBJ2-4
v_gene: TRBV5-1
abundance: -
d_gene: TRBD2
CDR3aa: CASSWGTSQTLAKNIQYF
CDR3nt: TGCGCCAGCAGCTGGGGGACTAGTCAGACGTTAGCCAAAAACATTCAGTACTTC

j_gene: TRBJ2-2
v_gene: TRBV5-1
abundance: -
d_gene: TRBD2
CDR3aa: CASSAGVDTGELFF
CDR3nt: TGCGCCAGCAGCGCGGGGGTCGACACCGGGGAGCTGTTTTTT

j_gene: TRBJ2-7
v_gene: TRBV3-1/TRBV3-2
abundance: -
d_gene: -
CDR3aa: CASQGPYEQYF
CDR3nt: TGTGCCAGCCAGGGCCCCTACGAGCAGTACTTC

j_gene: TRBJ1-1
v_gene: TRBV30
abundance: few
d_gene: -
CDR3aa: CAWRRGGGSDEAFF
CDR3nt: TGTGCCTGGAGGCGGGGGGGAGGTAGCGATGAAGCTTTCTTT

j_gene: TRBJ1-5
v_gene: TRBV21-1
abundance: -
d_gene: -
CDR3aa: CASSPRGGAGNQPQHF
CDR3nt: TGTGCCAGCAGCCCCCGGGGGGGAGCGGGCAATCAGCCCCAGCATTTT

j_gene: TRBJ2-2
v_gene: TRBV14
abundance: once
d_gene: TRBD1
CDR3aa: CASSYDRAVSGELFF
CDR3nt: TGTGCCAGCAGCTATGACAGGGCAGTATCCGGGGAGCTGTTTTTT

j_gene: TRBJ2-6
v_gene: TRBV21-1
abundance: -
d_gene: -
CDR3aa: CASGREQAGANVLTF
CDR3nt: TGTGCCAGCGGGAGGGAACAGGCTGGGGCCAACGTCCTGACTTTC

j_gene: TRBJ2-2
v_gene: TRBV28
abundance: -
d_gene: -
CDR3aa: CASSSRDTGELFF
CDR3nt: TGTGCCAGCAGTTCTCGGGACACCGGGGAGCTGTTTTTT

j_gene: TRBJ2-4
v_gene: TRBV3-1/TRBV3-2
abundance: -
d_gene: -
CDR3aa: CASSPKTGGAKNIQYF
CDR3nt: TGTGCCAGCAGCCCCAAGACTGGTGGGGCCAAAAACATTCAGTACTTC

j_gene: TRBJ1-2
v_gene: TRBV24-1
abundance: -
d_gene: -
CDR3aa: CATSEGPWEGYTF
CDR3nt: TGTGCCACCAGTGAAGGTCCCTGGGAAGGCTACACCTTC

j_gene: TRBJ2-1
v_gene: TRBV10-3
abundance: -
d_gene: TRBD2
CDR3aa: CAIRAGTSVSNEQFF
CDR3nt: TGTGCCATCAGGGCCGGGACTAGCGTTTCGAATGAGCAGTTCTTC

j_gene: TRBJ2-3
v_gene: TRBV27
abundance: few
d_gene: TRBD1
CDR3aa: CASSRPGQVTDTQYF
CDR3nt: TGTGCCAGCAGTCGCCCGGGACAGGTCACAGATACGCAGTATTTT

j_gene: TRBJ1-4
v_gene: TRBV2
abundance: -
d_gene: TRBD1
CDR3aa: CASRDRANEKLFF
CDR3nt: TGTGCCAGCAGGGACAGGGCTAATGAAAAACTGTTTTTT

j_gene: TRBJ1-1
v_gene: TRBV5-4
abundance: -
d_gene: -
CDR3aa: CASSQNPTSTEAFF
CDR3nt: TGTGCCAGCAGCCAAAATCCCACCAGCACTGAAGCTTTCTTT

j_gene: TRBJ1-5
v_gene: TRBV2
abundance: -
d_gene: -
CDR3aa: CASSGEGGNQPQHF
CDR3nt: TGTGCCAGCAGTGGTGAGGGAGGCAATCAGCCCCAGCATTTT

j_gene: TRBJ2-4
v_gene: TRBV5-4
abundance: -
d_gene: -
CDR3aa: CASSPHPRESGKNIQYF
CDR3nt: TGTGCCAGCAGCCCACATCCCAGGGAAAGCGGCAAAAACATTCAGTACTTC

j_gene: TRBJ1-6
v_gene: TRBV5-6
abundance: -
d_gene: -
CDR3aa: CASSSTAKQSFSYNSPLHF
CDR3nt: TGTGCCAGCAGCTCGACAGCGAAACAGTCCTTCTCCTATAATTCACCCCTCCACTTT

j_gene: TRBJ1-1
v_gene: TRBV6-5
abundance: -
d_gene: -
CDR3aa: CASIPRAVDTEAFF
CDR3nt: TGTGCCAGCATCCCTAGGGCGGTTGACACTGAAGCTTTCTTT

j_gene: TRBJ2-5
v_gene: TRBV6-4
abundance: -
d_gene: TRBD2
CDR3aa: CASSDSAGGPETQYF
CDR3nt: TGTGCCAGCAGTGACTCCGCGGGGGGGCCAGAGACCCAGTACTTC

j_gene: TRBJ1-5
v_gene: TRBV2
abundance: once
d_gene: -
CDR3aa: CASSGWSNQPQHF
CDR3nt: TGTGCCAGCAGTGGGTGGAGCAATCAGCCCCAGCATTTT

j_gene: TRBJ1-5
v_gene: TRBV2
abundance: -
d_gene: -
CDR3aa: CASSLDSSNQPQHF
CDR3nt: TGTGCCAGCAGCCTCGACAGTAGCAATCAGCCCCAGCATTTT

j_gene: TRBJ2-1
v_gene: TRBV30
abundance: -
d_gene: TRBD2
CDR3aa: CAWKTSGNYNEQFF
CDR3nt: TGTGCCTGGAAGACTAGCGGGAATTACAATGAGCAGTTCTTC

j_gene: TRBJ2-5
v_gene: TRBV29-1
abundance: -
d_gene: -
CDR3aa: CSVENRAPQETQYF
CDR3nt: TGCAGCGTTGAAAACAGGGCCCCGCAAGAGACCCAGTACTTC

j_gene: TRBJ1-6
v_gene: TRBV7-9
abundance: -
d_gene: -
CDR3aa: CASSHRPPESNSPLHF
CDR3nt: TGTGCCAGCAGCCACCGTCCCCCGGAGTCTAATTCACCCCTCCACTTT

j_gene: TRBJ1-5
v_gene: TRBV13
abundance: -
d_gene: -
CDR3aa: CASSLGLQGNQPQHF
CDR3nt: TGTGCCAGCAGCTTAGGCCTTCAAGGTAATCAGCCCCAGCATTTT